This entry concerns a single T cell receptor (beta chain). Its antigen is unknown. V was clipped by 5 bases and J by 1 base, with 11 bases between them. Germline CDR1 reads MNHNS; CDR2 reads SASEGT. The CDR3 contains 14 residues. Memory CD4+ cells were the fraction left after CD45RA+ naive selection. The data are from a study of shared clonotypes between healthy human individuals. Per sorted-subset replicate PCR, input was roughly 220 ng DNA, representing around 28,000 T cell genomes. TCRdb's table, derived via immunoSEQ multiplex PCR, lists solely in-frame clones and lacks some. This sample has over a million clones, with roughly 74% found just once. Notes on the study in general: Sequencing depth was expected to influence donor clonotype sharing.

This sequence joins TRBV6-1 and TRBJ1-2; TRBD1 might be the D (5 bases). What was sequenced was memory CD4+ T cells from PBMCs. Sample subset: CD45RA-negative fraction. The clonotype comes from a man aged 18 to 30 in good health. Some clones in this sample may be carry-over from other donors' samples. This CDR3 reads CASSLSGSNYGYTF. The CDR3 DNA follows: TGTGCCAGCAGTCTGTCAGGGAGTAACTATGGCTACACCTTC.